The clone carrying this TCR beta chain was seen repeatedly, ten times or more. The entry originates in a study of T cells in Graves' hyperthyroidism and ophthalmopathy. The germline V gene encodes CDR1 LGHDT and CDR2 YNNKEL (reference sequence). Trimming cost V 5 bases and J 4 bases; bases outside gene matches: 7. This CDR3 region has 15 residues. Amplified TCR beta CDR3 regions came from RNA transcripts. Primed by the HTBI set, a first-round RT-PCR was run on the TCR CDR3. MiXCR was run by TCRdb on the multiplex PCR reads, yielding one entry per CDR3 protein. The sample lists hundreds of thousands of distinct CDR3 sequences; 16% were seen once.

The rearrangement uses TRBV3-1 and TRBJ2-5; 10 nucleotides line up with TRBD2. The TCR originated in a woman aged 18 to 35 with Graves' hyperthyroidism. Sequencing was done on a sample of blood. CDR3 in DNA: TGTGCCAGCAGCGGAGCTAGCGGGGGAGGAGAGACCCAGTACTTC. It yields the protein CASSGASGGGETQYF.